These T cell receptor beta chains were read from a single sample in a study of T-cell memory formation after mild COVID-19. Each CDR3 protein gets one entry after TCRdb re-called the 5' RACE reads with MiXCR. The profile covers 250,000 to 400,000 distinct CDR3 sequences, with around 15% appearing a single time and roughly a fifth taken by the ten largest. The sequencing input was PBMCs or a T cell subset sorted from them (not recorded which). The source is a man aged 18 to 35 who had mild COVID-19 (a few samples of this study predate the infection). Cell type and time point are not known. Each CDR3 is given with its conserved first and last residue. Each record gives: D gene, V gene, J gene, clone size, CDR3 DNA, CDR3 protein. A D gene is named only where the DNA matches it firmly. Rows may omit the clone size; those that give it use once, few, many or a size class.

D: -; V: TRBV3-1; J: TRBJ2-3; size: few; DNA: TGTGCCAGCAGCCAAGGGGATACAGATACGCAGTATTTT; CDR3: CASSQGDTDTQYF
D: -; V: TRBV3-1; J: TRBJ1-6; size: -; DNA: TGTGCCAGCAGGGGGTGGGCAGGAAAGAATTCACCCCTCCACTTT; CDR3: CASRGWAGKNSPLHF
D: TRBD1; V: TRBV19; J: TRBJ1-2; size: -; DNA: TGTGCCAGTGTACGGTCGGGACAGTTCTATGGCTACACCTTC; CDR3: CASVRSGQFYGYTF
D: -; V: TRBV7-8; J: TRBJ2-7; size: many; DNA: TGTGCCAGCAGCTCGGGACGTTTATACGAGCAGTACTTC; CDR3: CASSSGRLYEQYF
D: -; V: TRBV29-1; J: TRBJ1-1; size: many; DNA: TGCAGCGGAGGGGCAGGGAACACTGAAGCTTTCTTT; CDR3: CSGGAGNTEAFF
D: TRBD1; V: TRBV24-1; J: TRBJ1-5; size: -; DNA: TGTGCCACCAGTGATTGGAGGGACAGGGGCAATCAGCCCCAGCATTTT; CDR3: CATSDWRDRGNQPQHF
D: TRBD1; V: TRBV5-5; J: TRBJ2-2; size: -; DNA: TGTGCCAGCAGCTTACAGGGGAATGGCGGGGAGCTGTTTTTT; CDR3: CASSLQGNGGELFF
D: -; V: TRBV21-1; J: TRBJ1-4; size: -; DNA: TGTGCCAGCAGAGCGGAGGGAAGGGAAAAACTGTTTTTT; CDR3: CASRAEGREKLFF
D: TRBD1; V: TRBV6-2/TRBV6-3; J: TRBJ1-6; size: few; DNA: TGTGCCAGCAGTCGCAATCCGGGACAGGGTGCTCCCCTCCACTTT; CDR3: CASSRNPGQGAPLHF
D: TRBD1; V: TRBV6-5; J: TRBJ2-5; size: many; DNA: TGTGCCACTCGGACAGGAATCCAAGAGACCCAGTACTTC; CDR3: CATRTGIQETQYF
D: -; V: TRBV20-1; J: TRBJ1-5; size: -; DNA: TGCAGTGCAACTTCGGACAGCTCCGCCCAGCATTTT; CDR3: CSATSDSSAQHF
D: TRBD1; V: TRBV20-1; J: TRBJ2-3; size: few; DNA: TGCAGTGCTCGGGGGATGACAGGGGGAAGCACAGATACGCAGTATTTT; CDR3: CSARGMTGGSTDTQYF
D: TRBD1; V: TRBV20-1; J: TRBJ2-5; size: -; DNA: TGCAGTGCTAGAGAGCTGGGACAGCAAGAGACCCAGTACTTC; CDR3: CSARELGQQETQYF
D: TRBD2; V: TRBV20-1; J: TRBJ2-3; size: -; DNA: TGCAGTGTCCTATTACTAGCGCAGAGCACAGATACGCAGTATTTT; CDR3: CSVLLLAQSTDTQYF
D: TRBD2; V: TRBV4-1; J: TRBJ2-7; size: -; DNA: TGCGCCAGCAGCCAGGTGGCCGGACTAGCTAGGGGAAGCGAGCAGTACTTC; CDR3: CASSQVAGLARGSEQYF
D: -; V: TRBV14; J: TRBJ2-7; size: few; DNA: TGTGCCAGCAGCCAAGTTGCGGCCTACGAGCAGTACTTC; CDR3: CASSQVAAYEQYF
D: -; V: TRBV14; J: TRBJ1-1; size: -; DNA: TGTGCCAGCAGCCAAGGATGGCGGGAAGCTTTCTTT; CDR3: CASSQGWREAFF
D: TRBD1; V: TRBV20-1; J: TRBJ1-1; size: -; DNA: TGCAGTGCTAGAGAAGGGGACAGCACTGAAGCTTTCTTT; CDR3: CSAREGDSTEAFF
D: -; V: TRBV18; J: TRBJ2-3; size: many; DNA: TGTGCCAGCTCACCACCTTCCACCACAGATACGCAGTATTTT; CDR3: CASSPPSTTDTQYF
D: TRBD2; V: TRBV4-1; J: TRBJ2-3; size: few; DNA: TGCGCCAGCAGCCGAATAAGCGGGGCACGAGCGGATACGCAGTATTTT; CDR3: CASSRISGARADTQYF
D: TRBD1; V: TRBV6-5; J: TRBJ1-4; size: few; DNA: TGTGCCAGCAGTTACGACAGGGCGGGTACTACTGAAAAACTGTTTTTT; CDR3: CASSYDRAGTTEKLFF
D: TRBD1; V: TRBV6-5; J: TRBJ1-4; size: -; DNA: TGTGCCAGCAGTCGTACCGGGACAGGGGACGAAAAACTGTTTTTT; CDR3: CASSRTGTGDEKLFF
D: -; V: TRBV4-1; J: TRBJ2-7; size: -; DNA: TGCGCCAGCAGCCAAGCCCAGGGTCCCTACGAGCAGTACTTC; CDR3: CASSQAQGPYEQYF
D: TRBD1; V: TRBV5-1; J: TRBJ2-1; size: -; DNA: TGCGCCAGCAGCTTGCGGCGGCAGGGGGTCGACAATGAGCAGTTCTTC; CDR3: CASSLRRQGVDNEQFF
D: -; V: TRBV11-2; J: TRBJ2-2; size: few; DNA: TGTGCCAGCAGCTTAGGAGGGCTTTCGAACACCGGGGAGCTGTTTTTT; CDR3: CASSLGGLSNTGELFF
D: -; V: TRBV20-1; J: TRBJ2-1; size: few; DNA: TGCAGTGCTAGGTCCAATGAGCAGTTCTTC; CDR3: CSARSNEQFF
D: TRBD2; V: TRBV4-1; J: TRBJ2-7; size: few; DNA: TGCGCCAGCAGCCCCCCGGGAGGGGACGAGCAGTACTTC; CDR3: CASSPPGGDEQYF
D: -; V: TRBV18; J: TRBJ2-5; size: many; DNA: TGTGCCAGCTCACCACCCGCCAGGGAGGAGACCCAGTACTTC; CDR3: CASSPPAREETQYF